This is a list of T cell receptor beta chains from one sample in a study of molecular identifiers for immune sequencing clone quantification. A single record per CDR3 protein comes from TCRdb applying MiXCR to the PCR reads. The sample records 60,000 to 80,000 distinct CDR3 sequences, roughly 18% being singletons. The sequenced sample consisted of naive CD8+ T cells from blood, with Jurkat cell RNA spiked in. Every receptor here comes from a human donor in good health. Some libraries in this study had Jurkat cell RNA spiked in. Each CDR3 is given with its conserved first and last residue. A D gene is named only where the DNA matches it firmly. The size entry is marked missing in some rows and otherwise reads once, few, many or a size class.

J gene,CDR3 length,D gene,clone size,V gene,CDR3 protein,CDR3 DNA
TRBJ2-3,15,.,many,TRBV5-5,CASSTTPASTDTQYF,TGTGCCAGCAGCACCACTCCCGCTAGCACAGATACGCAGTATTTT
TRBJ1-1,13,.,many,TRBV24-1,CATSGGIEAEAFF,TGTGCCACCAGTGGGGGGATCGAGGCTGAAGCTTTCTTT
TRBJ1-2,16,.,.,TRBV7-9,CASSLAPTIGDYGYTF,TGTGCCAGCAGCTTAGCGCCGACGATAGGGGACTATGGCTACACCTTC
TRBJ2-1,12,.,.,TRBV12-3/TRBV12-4,CASRGGYNEQFF,TGTGCCAGCAGAGGCGGATACAATGAGCAGTTCTTC
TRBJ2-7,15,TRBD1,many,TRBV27,CASRIQGQGSYEQYF,TGTGCCAGCAGGATCCAGGGACAGGGCTCCTACGAGCAGTACTTC
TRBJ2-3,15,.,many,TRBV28,CASTFSEGNLDTQYF,TGTGCCAGCACCTTCTCGGAGGGAAACCTAGATACGCAGTATTTT
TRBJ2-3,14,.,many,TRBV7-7,CASSLAGSTDTQYF,TGTGCCAGCAGCTTAGCGGGGAGCACAGATACGCAGTATTTT
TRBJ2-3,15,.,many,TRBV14,CASSQDGTPWDTQYF,TGTGCCAGCAGCCAAGATGGGACCCCGTGGGATACGCAGTATTTT
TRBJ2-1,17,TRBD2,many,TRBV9,CASSDPRTSGIAGEQFF,TGTGCCAGCAGCGATCCCCGGACTAGCGGGATCGCTGGAGAGCAGTTCTTC
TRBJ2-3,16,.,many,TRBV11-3,CASSRSSTPGTDTQYF,TGTGCCAGCAGCCGAAGCTCTACTCCGGGGACAGATACGCAGTATTTT
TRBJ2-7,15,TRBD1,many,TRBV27,CASTPKTGGRDEQYF,TGTGCCAGCACCCCGAAGACAGGGGGAAGGGACGAGCAGTACTTC
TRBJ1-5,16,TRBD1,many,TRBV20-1,CSARPMDRGPNQPQHF,TGCAGTGCTAGACCGATGGACAGGGGACCGAATCAGCCCCAGCATTTT
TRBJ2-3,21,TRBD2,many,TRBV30,CAWSGTIVAGLPPRLGDTQYF,TGTGCCTGGAGTGGAACGATCGTAGCGGGTTTGCCCCCCCGGTTGGGAGATACGCAGTATTTT
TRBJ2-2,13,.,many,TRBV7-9,CASSLGSPGELFF,TGTGCCAGCAGCTTAGGATCTCCCGGGGAGCTGTTTTTT